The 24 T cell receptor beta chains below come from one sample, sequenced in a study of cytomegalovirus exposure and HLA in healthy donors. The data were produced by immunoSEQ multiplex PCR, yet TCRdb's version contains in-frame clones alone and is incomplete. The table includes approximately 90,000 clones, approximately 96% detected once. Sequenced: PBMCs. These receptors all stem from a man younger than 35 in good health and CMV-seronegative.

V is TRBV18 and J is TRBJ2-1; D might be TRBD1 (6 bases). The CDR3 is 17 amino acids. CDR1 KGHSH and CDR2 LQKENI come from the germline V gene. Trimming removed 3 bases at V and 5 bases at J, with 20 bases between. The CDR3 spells CASSPKHRAPLDNEQFF. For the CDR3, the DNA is TGTGCCAGCTCACCTAAACACAGGGCCCCCTTAGACAATGAGCAGTTCTTC.

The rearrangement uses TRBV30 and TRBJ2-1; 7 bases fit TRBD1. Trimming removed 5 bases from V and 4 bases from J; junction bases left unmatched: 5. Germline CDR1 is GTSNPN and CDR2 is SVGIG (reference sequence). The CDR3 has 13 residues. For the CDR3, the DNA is TGTGCCTGGTCGAAGGGACAGTACAATGAGCAGTTCTTC. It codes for CAWSKGQYNEQFF.

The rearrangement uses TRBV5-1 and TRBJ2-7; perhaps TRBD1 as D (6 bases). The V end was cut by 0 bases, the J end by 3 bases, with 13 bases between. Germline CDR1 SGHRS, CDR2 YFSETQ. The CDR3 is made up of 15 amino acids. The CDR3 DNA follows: TGCGCCAGCAGCTTGGACGGGACAATACACTACGAGCAGTACGTC. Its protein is CASSLDGTIHYEQYV.

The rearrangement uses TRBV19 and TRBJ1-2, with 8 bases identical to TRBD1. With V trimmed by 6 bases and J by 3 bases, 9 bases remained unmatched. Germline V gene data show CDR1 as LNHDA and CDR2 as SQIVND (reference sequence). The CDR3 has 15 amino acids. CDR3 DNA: TGTGCCAGTAGCCCCCCGGACAGGGCCGACTATGGCTACACCTTC. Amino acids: CASSPPDRADYGYTF.

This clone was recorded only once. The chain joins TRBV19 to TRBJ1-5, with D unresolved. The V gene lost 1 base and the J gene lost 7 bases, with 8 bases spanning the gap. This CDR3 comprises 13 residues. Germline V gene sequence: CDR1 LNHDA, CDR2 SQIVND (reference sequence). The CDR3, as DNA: TGTGCCAGTAGTATAGTGGGAGACCAGCCCCAGCATTTT. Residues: CASSIVGDQPQHF.

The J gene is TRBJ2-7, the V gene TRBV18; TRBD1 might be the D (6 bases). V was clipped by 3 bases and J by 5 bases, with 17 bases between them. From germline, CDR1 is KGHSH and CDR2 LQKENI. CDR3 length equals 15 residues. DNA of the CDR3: TGTGCCAGCTCACCCACAGGGTATTACCCGAACGAGCAGTACGTC. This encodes CASSPTGYYPNEQYV.

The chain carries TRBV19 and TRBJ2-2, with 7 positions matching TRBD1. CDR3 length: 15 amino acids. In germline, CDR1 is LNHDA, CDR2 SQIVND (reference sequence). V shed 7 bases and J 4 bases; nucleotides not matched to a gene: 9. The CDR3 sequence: CASTPTGQSTGELFF. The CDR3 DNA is TGTGCCAGTACCCCGACAGGGCAGAGCACCGGGGAGCTGTTTTTT.

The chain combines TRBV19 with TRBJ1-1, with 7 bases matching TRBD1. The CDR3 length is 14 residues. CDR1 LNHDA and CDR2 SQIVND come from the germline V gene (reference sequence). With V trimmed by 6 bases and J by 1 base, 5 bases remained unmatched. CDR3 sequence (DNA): TGTGCCAGTAGACCCAGGGGGACGAACACTGAAGCTTTCTTT. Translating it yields CASRPRGTNTEAFF.

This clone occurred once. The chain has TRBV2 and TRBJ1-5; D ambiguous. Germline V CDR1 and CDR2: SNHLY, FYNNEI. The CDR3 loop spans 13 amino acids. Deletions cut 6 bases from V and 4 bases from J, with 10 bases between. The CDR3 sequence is CASSVLFNQPQHF. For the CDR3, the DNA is TGTGCCAGCAGCGTTCTGTTTAATCAGCCCCAGCATTTT.

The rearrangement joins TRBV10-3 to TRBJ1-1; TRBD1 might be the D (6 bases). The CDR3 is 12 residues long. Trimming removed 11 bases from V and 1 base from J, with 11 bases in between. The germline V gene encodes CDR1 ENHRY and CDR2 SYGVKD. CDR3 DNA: TGTGCCTCCGGGACATCGAACACTGAAGCTTTCTTT. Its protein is CASGTSNTEAFF.

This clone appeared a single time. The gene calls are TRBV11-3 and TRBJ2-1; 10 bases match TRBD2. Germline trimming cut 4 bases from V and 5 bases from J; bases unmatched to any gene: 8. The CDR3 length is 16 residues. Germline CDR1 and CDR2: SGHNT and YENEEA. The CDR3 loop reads CASSSGSGRSHNEQFF. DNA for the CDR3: TGTGCCAGCAGCTCGGGTAGCGGGAGGTCTCACAATGAGCAGTTCTTC. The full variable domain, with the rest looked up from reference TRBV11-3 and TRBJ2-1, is EAGVVQSPRYKIIEKKQPVAFWCNPISGHNTLYWYLQNLGQGPELLIRYENEEAVDDSQLPKDRFSAERLKGVDSTLKIQPAELGDSAVYLCASSSGSGRSHNEQFFGPGTRLTVL.

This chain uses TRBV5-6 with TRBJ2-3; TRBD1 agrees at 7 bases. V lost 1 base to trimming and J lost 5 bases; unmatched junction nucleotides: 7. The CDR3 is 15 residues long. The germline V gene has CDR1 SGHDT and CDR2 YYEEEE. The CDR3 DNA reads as TGTGCCAGCAGCTTGACCGTTTCAGGGGGAGATACGCAGTATTTT. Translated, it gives CASSLTVSGGDTQYF.

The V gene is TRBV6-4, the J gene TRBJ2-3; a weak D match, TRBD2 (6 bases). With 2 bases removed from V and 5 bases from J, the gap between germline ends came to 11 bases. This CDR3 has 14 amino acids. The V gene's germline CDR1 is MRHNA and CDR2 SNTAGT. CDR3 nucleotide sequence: TGTGCCAGCAGTGACGGCGGGAAGGGAGATACGCAGTATTTT. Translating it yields CASSDGGKGDTQYF.

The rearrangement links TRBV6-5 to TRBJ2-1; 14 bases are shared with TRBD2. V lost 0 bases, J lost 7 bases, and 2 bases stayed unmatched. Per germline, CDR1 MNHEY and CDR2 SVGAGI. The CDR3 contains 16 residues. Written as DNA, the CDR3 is TGTGCCAGCAGTTACTCCCGACTAGCGGGAGGGAATGAGCAGTTCTTC. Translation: CASSYSRLAGGNEQFF.

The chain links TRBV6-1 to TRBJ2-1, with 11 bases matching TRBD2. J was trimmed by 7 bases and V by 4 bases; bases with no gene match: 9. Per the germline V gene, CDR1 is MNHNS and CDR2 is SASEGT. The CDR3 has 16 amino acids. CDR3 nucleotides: TGTGCCAGCAGTGCAACCGGGACTAGCGGTTTAAATGAGCAGTTCTTC. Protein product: CASSATGTSGLNEQFF.

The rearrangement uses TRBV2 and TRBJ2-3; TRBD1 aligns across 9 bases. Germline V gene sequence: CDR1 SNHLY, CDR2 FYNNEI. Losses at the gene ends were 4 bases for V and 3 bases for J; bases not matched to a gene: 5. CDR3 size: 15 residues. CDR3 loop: CASSAGTGQTDTQYF. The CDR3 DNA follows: TGTGCCAGCAGTGCCGGGACAGGGCAGACAGATACGCAGTATTTT.

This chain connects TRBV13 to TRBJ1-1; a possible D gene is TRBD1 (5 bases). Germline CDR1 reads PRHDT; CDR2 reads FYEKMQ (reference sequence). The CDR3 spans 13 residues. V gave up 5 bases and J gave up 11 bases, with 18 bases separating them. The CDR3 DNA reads TGTGCCAGCAGCAAAGGTGGGGGGGGAAGGGCTTTCTTT. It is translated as CASSKGGGGRAFF.

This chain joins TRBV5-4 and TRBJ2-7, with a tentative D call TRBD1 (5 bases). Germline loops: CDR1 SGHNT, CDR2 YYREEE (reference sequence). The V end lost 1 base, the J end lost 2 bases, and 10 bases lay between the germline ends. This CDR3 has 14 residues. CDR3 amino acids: CASSLSRDAYEQYF. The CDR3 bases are TGTGCCAGCAGCTTGTCCAGGGATGCCTACGAGCAGTACTTC.

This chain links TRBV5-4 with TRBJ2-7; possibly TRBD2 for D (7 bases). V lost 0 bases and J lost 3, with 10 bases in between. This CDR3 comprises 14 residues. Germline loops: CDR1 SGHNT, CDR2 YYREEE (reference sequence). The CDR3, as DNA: TGTGCCAGCAGCTTGGGAAGGGGGGGCTACGAGCAGTACTTC. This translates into CASSLGRGGYEQYF.

The CDR3 loop is CASSISSGYRNEQFF. The CDR3, as DNA: TGTGCCAGTAGTATATCCTCCGGGTATCGGAATGAGCAGTTCTTC. The V call is TRBV19, the J call TRBJ2-1; unclear D gene. V shed 2 bases and J shed 7 bases, with 15 bases lying between them. Germline-derived CDR1 and CDR2 are LNHDA and SQIVND (reference sequence). The CDR3 is 15 amino acids.

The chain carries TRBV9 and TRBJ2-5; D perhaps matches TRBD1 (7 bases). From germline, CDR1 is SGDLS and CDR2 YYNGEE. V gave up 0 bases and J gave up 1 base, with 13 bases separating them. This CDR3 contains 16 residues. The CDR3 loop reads CASSVGAGGFQETQYF. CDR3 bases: TGTGCCAGCAGCGTAGGTGCAGGGGGGTTCCAAGAGACCCAGTACTTC.

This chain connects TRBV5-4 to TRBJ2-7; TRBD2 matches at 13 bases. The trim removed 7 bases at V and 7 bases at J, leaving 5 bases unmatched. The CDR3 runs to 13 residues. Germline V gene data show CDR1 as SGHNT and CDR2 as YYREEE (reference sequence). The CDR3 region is CASRLAGGVEQYV. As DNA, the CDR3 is TGTGCCAGCCGACTAGCGGGAGGTGTAGAGCAGTACGTC.

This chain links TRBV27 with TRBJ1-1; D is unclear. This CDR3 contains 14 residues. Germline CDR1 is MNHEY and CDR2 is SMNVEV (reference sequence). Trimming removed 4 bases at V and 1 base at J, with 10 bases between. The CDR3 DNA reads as TGTGCCAGCAGTTGGCGGGATCCGAACACTGAAGCTTTCTTT. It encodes CASSWRDPNTEAFF.

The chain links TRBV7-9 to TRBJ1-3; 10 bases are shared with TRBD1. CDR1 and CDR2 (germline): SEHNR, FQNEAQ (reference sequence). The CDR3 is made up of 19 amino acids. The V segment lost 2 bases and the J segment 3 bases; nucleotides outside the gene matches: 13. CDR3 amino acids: CASSLHRGQGFARGNTIYF. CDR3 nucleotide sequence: TGTGCCAGCAGCTTACATAGGGGACAGGGGTTTGCACGTGGAAACACCATATATTTT.